This is a list of T cell receptor beta chains from one sample in a study of CD8+CD57+ T cells in acquired aplastic anemia. TCRdb called the reads again in MiXCR, with one record for every CDR3 protein. The sample records 200,000 to 250,000 distinct CDR3 sequences, roughly 60% being singletons. The sequenced material came from sorted CD4+, CD8+, or CD8+CD57+ T cells (not recorded which) from PBMCs. These receptors were taken from a human donor with aplastic anemia. Both conserved end residues are part of each CDR3. A D gene is named only where the DNA matches it firmly. Clone size is not always given. Where it is, it says once, few, many or a class for expanded clones.

few,TRBJ2-7,TRBD2,TRBV29-1,TGCAGCGTTACCAGGGGCGGGGGGTCGTCCTACGAGCAGTACTTC,CSVTRGGGSSYEQYF
once,TRBJ2-7,-,TRBV7-6,TGTGCCAGCAGCTTAGCGGAGGGGGAGGGCTACGAGCAGTACTTC,CASSLAEGEGYEQYF
-,TRBJ1-1,-,TRBV10-3,TGTGCCATCAGTGAGAGGGAGTCCGCTGAAGCTTTCTTT,CAISERESAEAFF
-,TRBJ2-5,TRBD1,TRBV29-1,TGCAGCGTTGGTAGATTGGGACAGGGGCATGACCAGTACTTC,CSVGRLGQGHDQYF
few,TRBJ2-7,-,TRBV20-1,TGCAGTGCTAGAGATGGCAGGATCTACGAGCAGTACTTC,CSARDGRIYEQYF
-,TRBJ1-5,-,TRBV27,TGTGCCAGCAGTTCCCTGAATGGCAATCAGCCCCAGCATTTT,CASSSLNGNQPQHF
few,TRBJ1-5,-,TRBV15,TGTGCCACCAGCAGTGAAACTCAGACAGCCCGCGGGGTCGGCCAGCATTTT,CATSSETQTARGVGQHF
-,TRBJ2-1,-,TRBV28,TGTGCCAGCAGTTCGGGACTGATCTCCTACAATGAGCAGTTCTTC,CASSSGLISYNEQFF
-,TRBJ1-1,-,TRBV7-9,TGTGCCAGCAGCTTATACGTGAACACTGAAGCTTTCTTT,CASSLYVNTEAFF
-,TRBJ1-4,-,TRBV20-1,TGCAGTGCTAGAGGCGGCAGGGAAAATGAAAAACTGTTTTTT,CSARGGRENEKLFF
-,TRBJ1-1,-,TRBV19,TGTGCCAGTAGTATAGAAGGAGGACGGTTAAACACTGAAGCTTTCTTT,CASSIEGGRLNTEAFF
-,TRBJ2-6,-,TRBV2,TGTGCCAGCAGTGAGGAAGGGTCCTCTGGGGCCAACGTCCTGACTTTC,CASSEEGSSGANVLTF
-,TRBJ2-2,TRBD2,TRBV24-1,TGTGCCACCAGTGCGAGGACTAGCCCCGGGGAGCTGTTTTTT,CATSARTSPGELFF
-,TRBJ2-5,-,TRBV19,TGTGCCAGTAGTATATACGGGCTGAGGGAGACCCAGTACTTC,CASSIYGLRETQYF
-,TRBJ2-1,TRBD2,TRBV12-3/TRBV12-4,TGTGCACTAGCGGGGGGAAAATACAATGAGCAGTTCTTC,CALAGGKYNEQFF
-,TRBJ1-1,-,TRBV2,TGTGCCAGCAGTGTGAGGGAGTCCAACACTGAAGCTTTCTTT,CASSVRESNTEAFF
-,TRBJ2-1,TRBD2,TRBV10-3,TGTGCCATCAGTATTAGCGGGAGGGGAGATGAGCAGTTCTTC,CAISISGRGDEQFF
-,TRBJ1-1,-,TRBV29-1,TGCAGCGGGGTATTGGGCACTGAAGCTTTCTTT,CSGVLGTEAFF
-,TRBJ1-2,-,TRBV20-1,TGCAGTGCGGTGGGGGGACTGAATGGCTACACCTTC,CSAVGGLNGYTF
-,TRBJ1-1,-,TRBV11-2,TGTGCCAGCAGTGAATGGGGAGGGAACACTGAAGCTTTCTTT,CASSEWGGNTEAFF
-,TRBJ2-7,-,TRBV6-6,TGTGCCAGCAGTTACTCGCCGCGAGACCTTTCCTACGAGCAGTACTTC,CASSYSPRDLSYEQYF
-,TRBJ2-1,-,TRBV19,TGTGCCAGTAGTATATATGGGGTCTTAAATGAGCAGTTCTTC,CASSIYGVLNEQFF
-,TRBJ1-4,-,TRBV2,TGTGCCAGCAGCCCTAACATGCAACTGTTTTTT,CASSPNMQLFF
once,TRBJ2-5,-,TRBV7-6,TGTGCCAGCAGCTTAGAGGGGGATACTGAGACCCAGTACTTC,CASSLEGDTETQYF
-,TRBJ2-3,TRBD2,TRBV7-8,TGTGCCAGCAGCACAAGCGGGGGGCCCCACGATACGCAGTATTTT,CASSTSGGPHDTQYF
-,TRBJ2-7,TRBD1,TRBV10-3,TGTGCCATCAGTGAACAGGGGGCGGTTGAGCAGTACTTC,CAISEQGAVEQYF
-,TRBJ2-7,TRBD1,TRBV20-1,TGCAGTGCTTTACCGGGACAGGGGGTCCACGAGCAGTACTTC,CSALPGQGVHEQYF
-,TRBJ2-1,TRBD2,TRBV7-9,TGTGCCAGCAGCCCCGGACTAGCGGGCTACAATGAGCAGTTCTTC,CASSPGLAGYNEQFF